Below, 23 T cell receptor beta chains from the same sample are listed, as sequenced in a study of blood T cells in healthy people across ages (dated by TCRdb to 2015 to 2017). Preparation of the library involved 5' RACE. The listed sequencing device is Illumina HiSeq 2500. A second PCR of roughly 7 to 12 cycles was run with a J-beta primer mix and a sample-barcoded 5' primer. TCRdb reanalyzed the raw reads on its own, using fastp at Q25 for trimming and MiXCR for clone calling, and kept in-frame beta chains. Every CDR3 protein is listed once, alongside the most common genes and DNA of its rows. The sample contains 700,000 or so distinct CDR3 sequences, 40% to 50% of them found a single time. The ten biggest clones cover around 30% of the sample. What was sequenced was blood. The receptors were gathered from a man older than 75 in good health.

This clonotype was seen repeatedly, ten times or more. This chain uses TRBV14 with TRBJ2-1; 10 positions match TRBD2. Germline lookup yields CDR1 SGHDN and CDR2 FVKESK. This CDR3 is built from 15 residues. The junction had 3 bases not matched to a gene; V was cut back by 4 bases and J by 3 bases. CDR3 loop: CASSPRTSGYNEQFF. The DNA for the CDR3 is TGTGCCAGCAGCCCTCGGACTAGCGGCTACAATGAGCAGTTCTTC.

This clonotype appeared many times. This sequence joins TRBV7-2 and TRBJ2-3; 8 positions agree with TRBD1. The germline V gene encodes CDR1 SGHTA and CDR2 FQGNSA. After removal of 5 bases from V and 8 bases from J, the junction contained 6 bases not matched to a gene. The CDR3 has 13 amino acids. The chain's CDR3 is CASSLDRVSTQYF. The CDR3 bases are TGTGCCAGCAGCCTGGACAGGGTCTCTACGCAGTATTTT.

This chain joins TRBV7-2 and TRBJ2-7, with D possibly called TRBD1 or TRBD2 (5 bases each). The CDR3 runs 14 residues. Germline lookup yields CDR1 SGHTA and CDR2 FQGNSA. V was pared by 3 bases and J by 7 bases, with 16 bases between. In nucleotides, the CDR3 is TGTGCCAGCAGCTTTGGGGGAGCTCGCAATGAGCAGTACTTC. Amino acids: CASSFGGARNEQYF.

This clonotype has just a few counts. The chain carries TRBV20-1 and TRBJ1-1; unclear D gene. Trimming left V 2 bases short and J 3 bases short, with 7 bases between. The CDR3 loop spans 12 amino acids. CDR1 DFQATT and CDR2 SNEGSKA come from the germline V gene (reference sequence). CDR3 nucleotide sequence: TGCAGTGCTAGAATCCGGGACACTGAAGCTTTCTTT. Protein: CSARIRDTEAFF.

The V and J genes are TRBV4-3 and TRBJ1-2; TRBD1 agrees at 8 bases. V lost 4 bases to trimming and J lost 8 bases; unmatched junction nucleotides: 9. Germline V lookup: CDR1 LGHNA, CDR2 YSLEER. CDR3 size: 14 residues. The CDR3 protein is CASSPQTGVVGYTF. The CDR3 DNA is TGCGCCAGCAGCCCTCAGACAGGGGTAGTAGGCTACACCTTC.

A few counts support this clonotype. V and J are TRBV28 and TRBJ1-5, with 7 bases that match TRBD1. CDR1 and CDR2 from the germline V gene are MDHEN and SYDVKM. The V segment lost 7 bases and the J segment 6 bases; nucleotides outside the gene matches: 12. This CDR3 contains 15 residues. The DNA of the CDR3 is TGTGCCAGCACCCTAACAGGGGCCGTCTTTCAGCCCCAGCATTTT. It encodes CASTLTGAVFQPQHF.

This clonotype was counted a few times. The chain carries TRBV29-1 and TRBJ2-1, with TRBD2 matching over 11 bases. The CDR3 consists of 13 residues. CDR1 and CDR2 from the germline V gene are SQVTM and ANQGSEA. V shed 6 bases, J shed 6 bases, and the junction held 4 bases outside the gene matches. The DNA of the CDR3 is TGCAGCGTACCGGGACTAGCGGCCAATGAGCAGTTCTTC. It encodes CSVPGLAANEQFF.

The chain combines TRBV29-1 with TRBJ2-3, with TRBD1 matching over 9 bases. CDR1 is SQVTM, CDR2 ANQGSEA, per germline. After removal of 6 bases from V and 2 bases from J, the junction contained 12 bases not matched to a gene. The CDR3 extends over 16 amino acids. CDR3 DNA sequence: TGCAGCGTCGGCCTTGCTGGGACAGGGATCACAGATACGCAGTATTTT. Amino acids: CSVGLAGTGITDTQYF.

The chain combines TRBV10-3 with TRBJ2-1; 10 bases agree with TRBD2. V shed 10 bases and J 4 bases; nucleotides not matched to a gene: 13. The CDR3 has 16 residues. The germline gives CDR1 ENHRY, CDR2 SYGVKD. CDR3 loop: CASSLPAGGIYNEQFF. The CDR3 DNA reads TGTGCCAGCAGCCTACCAGCGGGAGGGATATACAATGAGCAGTTCTTC.

On this clonotype: A much bigger clone sits one base away, suggesting this may be a read error. The J gene is TRBJ2-1, the V gene TRBV4-2; no clear D. The CDR3 extends over 14 amino acids. CDR1 LGHNA and CDR2 YNFKEQ come from the germline V gene. V was clipped by 0 bases and J by 10 bases, with 13 bases between them. CDR3 amino acids: CASSQDRPAKEQFF. The CDR3 DNA reads TGTGCCAGCAGCCAAGATCGTCCGGCAAAGGAGCAGTTCTTC.

The chain links TRBV12-5 to TRBJ1-4; no firm D call. The V gene's germline CDR1 is LGHNT and CDR2 FRNRAP. V was trimmed by 2 bases and J by 0 bases, leaving 13 bases between them. The CDR3 totals 17 residues. The CDR3 loop is CASGLKTPRSTNEKLFF. The CDR3 coding sequence is TGTGCTAGTGGTTTGAAAACACCCCGATCAACTAATGAAAAACTGTTTTTT.

J is TRBJ2-5 and V is TRBV27; TRBD2 is a possible D gene (6 bases). The CDR3 consists of 18 residues. Trimming pared 6 bases from V and 11 bases from J, leaving 34 bases between. Germline V gene sequence: CDR1 MNHEY, CDR2 SMNVEV (reference sequence). The CDR3 spells CASSLYARSGTGNNEQYF. In nucleotides, the CDR3 is TGTGCCAGCAGCCTCTACGCCAGATCCGGGACTGGGAACAATGAGCAGTACTTC.

This clonotype was observed many times. This chain connects TRBV4-3 to TRBJ2-7; D is ambiguous. Germline CDR1 is LGHNA and CDR2 is YSLEER. V shed 0 bases and J shed 1 base, with 10 bases lying between them. This CDR3 spans 15 amino acids. CDR3 DNA sequence: TGCGCCAGCAGCCAAGAGTCTAGTAAATCCTACGAGCAGTACTTC. Translated, it gives CASSQESSKSYEQYF.

This clonotype has more than one count but fewer than ten. This chain joins TRBV6-5 and TRBJ2-5; D gene unclear. CDR3 size: 15 residues. Germline V gene lookup returns CDR1 MNHEY and CDR2 SVGAGI. V shed 0 bases and J shed 2 bases, with 10 bases lying between them. The CDR3 here is CASSYSRAHQETQYF. The CDR3 DNA sequence: TGTGCCAGCAGTTACTCTCGAGCACATCAAGAGACCCAGTACTTC.

This clonotype was recorded a few times. The V and J genes are TRBV6-5 and TRBJ2-7; 7 bases align to TRBD1. This CDR3 comprises 17 residues. Germline V gene lookup returns CDR1 MNHEY and CDR2 SVGAGI. V dropped 0 bases and J dropped 1; count of bases not matched to a gene: 9. The DNA for the CDR3 is TGTGCCAGCAGTTACTCCCCGACAGGGCCAATGTCCTACGAGCAGTACTTC. It translates to CASSYSPTGPMSYEQYF.

The genes are TRBV27 and TRBJ1-2, with D possibly matching TRBD1 (5 bases). Trimming cost V 4 bases and J 7 bases, with 16 bases left between them. Germline V gene data show CDR1 as MNHEY and CDR2 as SMNVEV (reference sequence). CDR3 length: 14 amino acids. Here the CDR3 DNA reads TGTGCCAGCAGTTCCAGGGCGGTGCGGGGTGGCTACACCTTC. Its protein product is CASSSRAVRGGYTF.

CDR3 in DNA: TGCGCCAGCAGCCAAGATGCCACTAGCGTAGCCACAGATACGCAGTATTTT. Its protein is CASSQDATSVATDTQYF. The chain links TRBV4-3 to TRBJ2-3; 7 nucleotides line up with TRBD2. Trimming cost V 0 bases and J 2 bases; bases outside gene matches: 8. This CDR3 region has 17 residues. Germline CDR1 reads LGHNA; CDR2 reads YSLEER.

Many counts were recorded for this clonotype. This rearrangement joins TRBV7-2 to TRBJ2-7; 11 bases fit TRBD1. With 5 bases clipped from V and 4 bases from J, the junction kept 7 bases outside the gene matches. CDR3 length: 15 residues. The germline V gene encodes CDR1 SGHTA and CDR2 FQGNSA. Here the CDR3 reads CASSTAGTGGYEQYF. The DNA of the CDR3 is TGTGCCAGCAGCACCGCCGGGACAGGGGGATACGAGCAGTACTTC.

This clonotype was observed at least ten times. V is TRBV5-1 and J is TRBJ2-7; the D is unclear. V shed 5 bases and J shed 3 bases, with 18 bases lying between them. Germline V lookup: CDR1 SGHRS, CDR2 YFSETQ. CDR3 length: 15 amino acids. DNA of the CDR3: TGCGCCAGCAGTATTTCCCCAACCAGCGACTACGAGCAGTACTTC. Translation: CASSISPTSDYEQYF.

This clonotype came up a few times. The V gene is TRBV10-3, the J gene TRBJ2-7; weak D call: TRBD2 (5 bases). V was shortened by 6 bases and J by 7 bases, with 10 bases between the two germline ends. The CDR3 runs 11 residues. The germline V gene has CDR1 ENHRY and CDR2 SYGVKD. The CDR3 nucleotides read TGTGCCATCAGGGAGGAAGTTGAGCAGTACTTC. Its protein is CAIREEVEQYF.

This chain connects TRBV7-2 to TRBJ1-5, with unresolved D. Germline V gene lookup returns CDR1 SGHTA and CDR2 FQGNSA. This CDR3 is 15 amino acids long. The V gene lost 2 bases and the J gene lost 1 base, with 9 bases spanning the gap. The DNA for the CDR3 is TGTGCCAGCAGCTTATTGCTACAGAGCAATCAGCCCCAGCATTTT. Translating it yields CASSLLLQSNQPQHF.

This clonotype was detected a few times. V usage is TRBV7-8 and J usage is TRBJ2-1, with TRBD1 as a possible D gene (6 bases). Germline V gene sequence: CDR1 SGHVS, CDR2 FQNEAQ. V was cut by 1 base and J by 8 bases, with 9 bases left in between. The CDR3 runs to 13 residues. CDR3 loop: CASSLVQGYEQFF. For the CDR3, the DNA is TGTGCCAGCAGCTTAGTGCAGGGGTATGAGCAGTTCTTC.

The sample holds many counts of this clonotype. The J gene is TRBJ2-5, the V gene TRBV20-1; a possible D gene is TRBD1 (6 bases). With 5 bases removed from V and 4 bases from J, the gap between germline ends came to 20 bases. This CDR3 has 15 residues. CDR1 DFQATT and CDR2 SNEGSKA come from the germline V gene (reference sequence). CDR3 region: CSAPGQLGWRETQYF. CDR3 DNA: TGCAGTGCTCCGGGACAACTAGGGTGGCGAGAGACCCAGTACTTC.